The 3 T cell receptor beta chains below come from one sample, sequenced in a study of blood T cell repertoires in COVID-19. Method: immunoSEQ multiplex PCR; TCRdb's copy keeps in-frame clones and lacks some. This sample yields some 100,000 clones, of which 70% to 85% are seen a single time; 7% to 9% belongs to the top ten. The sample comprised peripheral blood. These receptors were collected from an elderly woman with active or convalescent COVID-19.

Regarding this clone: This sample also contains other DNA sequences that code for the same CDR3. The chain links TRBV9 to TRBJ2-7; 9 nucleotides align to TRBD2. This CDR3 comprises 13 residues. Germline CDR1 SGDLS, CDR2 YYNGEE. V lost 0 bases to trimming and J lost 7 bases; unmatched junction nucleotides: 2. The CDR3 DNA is TGTGCCAGCAGCGTAGGGCTAGCGGGGGAGCAGTACTTC. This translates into CASSVGLAGEQYF.

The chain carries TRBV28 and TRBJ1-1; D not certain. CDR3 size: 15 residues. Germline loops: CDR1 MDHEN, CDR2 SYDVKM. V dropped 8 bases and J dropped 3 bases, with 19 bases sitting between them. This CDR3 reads CASQPHLSTYTEAFF. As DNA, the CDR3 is TGTGCCAGCCAACCACATCTCTCCACGTACACTGAAGCTTTCTTT.

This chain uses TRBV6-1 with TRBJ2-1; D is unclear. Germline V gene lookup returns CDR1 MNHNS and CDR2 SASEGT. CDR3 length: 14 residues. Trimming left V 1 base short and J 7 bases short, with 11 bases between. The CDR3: CASSEGARPNEQFF. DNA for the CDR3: TGTGCCAGCAGTGAAGGTGCCAGGCCTAATGAGCAGTTCTTC.